The 7 T cell receptor beta chains below all came from one sample that was sequenced in a study of blood T cell repertoires in COVID-19. This table comes from immunoSEQ multiplex PCR, and its TCRdb copy is limited to in-frame clones, with some not included. The repertoire has about 32,000 clones, roughly 92% of them found once; the top ten carry approximately 4%. Sequenced input: peripheral blood. The source of these receptors is a man in his 60s with acute or convalescent COVID-19.

The rearrangement links TRBV18 to TRBJ1-4; 8 nucleotides align to TRBD1. This CDR3 region has 13 residues. J gave up 8 bases and V 5 bases, and 4 bases lay outside the gene matches. Germline V gene data show CDR1 as KGHSH and CDR2 as LQKENI. CDR3 in amino acids: CASSSDRDEKLFF. CDR3 nucleotide sequence: TGTGCCAGCTCATCGGACAGGGACGAAAAACTGTTTTTT.

This clone was detected once. The chain links TRBV5-1 to TRBJ1-1; D might be TRBD1 (5 bases). Germline values: CDR1 SGHRS, CDR2 YFSETQ. V was pared by 4 bases and J by 0 bases, with 16 bases between. This CDR3 region has 16 residues. The CDR3 loop reads CASSPSPDRLNTEAFF. CDR3 nucleotide sequence: TGCGCCAGCAGCCCCTCCCCTGACAGACTGAACACTGAAGCTTTCTTT.

The DNA for the CDR3 is TGTGCCAGCAGCTTAGGGTCCGGGACAGGGGTTAACTACGAGCAGTACTTC. Translation gives CASSLGSGTGVNYEQYF. V is TRBV11-2 and J is TRBJ2-7, with 10 bases that match TRBD1. The V gene's germline CDR1 is SGHAT and CDR2 FQNNGV. V lost 1 base to trimming and J lost 3 bases; unmatched junction nucleotides: 9. The CDR3 totals 17 residues.

This chain's CDR3 is CASSVRDSTYNEQFF. CDR3 nucleotide sequence: TGTGCCAGCAGCGTCCGGGACTCTACCTACAATGAGCAGTTCTTC. The chain recombines TRBV6-6 with TRBJ2-1; TRBD2 is a possible D gene (6 bases). V dropped 6 bases and J dropped 2 bases, with 14 bases sitting between them. Germline CDR1 and CDR2: MNHNY and SVGAGI (reference sequence). The CDR3 is 15 amino acids.

This clone occurred once. The junction shows a germline mismatch at one end, possibly a read error. The rearrangement links TRBV5-8 to TRBJ1-2; D ambiguous. Germline-derived CDR1 and CDR2 are SGHTS and YDEGEE. This CDR3 is built from 11 residues. The CDR3 loop is CASSLVATFPF. CDR3 bases: TGTGCCAGCAGCTTGGTTGCCACTTTCCCCTTC.

The chain combines TRBV7-8 with TRBJ2-7, with 8 bases matching TRBD2. The CDR3 has 14 amino acids. Looked up from germline, CDR1 is SGHVS and CDR2 is FQNEAQ. J lost 4 bases, V lost 5 bases, and 7 bases had no gene match. The CDR3 spells CASSVGSGSYEQYF. The CDR3 DNA sequence: TGTGCCAGCAGCGTGGGGAGCGGGAGTTACGAGCAGTACTTC.

The chain combines TRBV19 with TRBJ1-2; weak D call: TRBD1 (6 bases). V was pared by 4 bases and J by 0 bases, with 12 bases between. Germline CDR1 LNHDA, CDR2 SQIVND (reference sequence). There are 15 residues in the CDR3. The CDR3 nucleotides are TGTGCCAGTAGTACCTCCAGACAGGCTAACTATGGCTACACCTTC. As protein: CASSTSRQANYGYTF.